A selection of T cell receptor beta chains follows, all from one sample in a study of T cell changes during pregnancy in multiple sclerosis. Some clones are missing from TCRdb's copy, which holds only in-frame ones; the method was immunoSEQ multiplex PCR. The sample holds some 73,000 clones, roughly 92% seen once. The starting material was peripheral blood, obtained in the third trimester of pregnancy. The receptors originated from a female donor in good health, enrolled as a control in a pregnancy study. The CDR3 runs from the conserved cysteine through the conserved F or W. The order of the fields is V gene, J gene, clone size, D gene, CDR3 protein, CDR3 DNA. The D gene is left open where the match is weak. The size field is filled for only some rows; it gives once, few, many or a size class.

V gene: TRBV5-1; J gene: TRBJ2-1; clone size: .; D gene: TRBD2; CDR3 protein: CASSLSTSGRYNEQFF; CDR3 DNA: TGCGCCAGCAGCTTGTCGACTAGCGGGAGGTACAATGAGCAGTTCTTC
V gene: TRBV5-6; J gene: TRBJ2-5; clone size: .; D gene: TRBD2; CDR3 protein: CASSLVTSGGETQYF; CDR3 DNA: TGTGCCAGCAGCTTGGTCACTAGCGGGGGGGAGACCCAGTACTTC
V gene: TRBV7-2; J gene: TRBJ2-7; clone size: .; D gene: TRBD2; CDR3 protein: CASSLMRGGYYEQYF; CDR3 DNA: TGTGCCAGCAGCTTAATGCGGGGGGGATACTACGAGCAGTACTTC
V gene: TRBV10-1; J gene: TRBJ1-2; clone size: .; D gene: .; CDR3 protein: CASSQNYGYTF; CDR3 DNA: TGCGCCAGCTCACAGAACTATGGCTACACCTTC
V gene: TRBV28; J gene: TRBJ2-7; clone size: .; D gene: .; CDR3 protein: CASSSSGSSYEQYF; CDR3 DNA: TGTGCCAGCAGTTCGTCCGGGAGCTCCTACGAGCAGTACTTC
V gene: TRBV19; J gene: TRBJ1-5; clone size: few; D gene: .; CDR3 protein: CASSIQENQPQHF; CDR3 DNA: TGTGCCAGTAGTATACAGGAAAATCAGCCCCAGCATTTT
V gene: TRBV7-9; J gene: TRBJ1-6; clone size: .; D gene: TRBD1; CDR3 protein: CASSSGTGNSPLHF; CDR3 DNA: TGTGCCAGCAGTTCCGGGACAGGCAATTCACCCCTCCACTTT
V gene: TRBV7-9; J gene: TRBJ2-3; clone size: .; D gene: TRBD1; CDR3 protein: CASSQNRDRDTDTQYF; CDR3 DNA: TGTGCCAGCAGCCAAAACCGGGACAGGGACACAGATACGCAGTATTTT
V gene: TRBV18; J gene: TRBJ2-1; clone size: .; D gene: TRBD2; CDR3 protein: CASSPPPSGGPYSYNEQFF; CDR3 DNA: TGTGCCAGCTCACCACCTCCTAGCGGGGGGCCCTACTCCTACAATGAGCAGTTCTTC
V gene: TRBV7-6; J gene: TRBJ1-2; clone size: .; D gene: .; CDR3 protein: CASSLVIGVNNYGYTF; CDR3 DNA: TGTGCCAGCAGCTTAGTAATCGGGGTCAATAACTATGGCTACACCTTC
V gene: TRBV6-4; J gene: TRBJ1-1; clone size: .; D gene: .; CDR3 protein: CASRSTSNTEAFF; CDR3 DNA: TGTGCCAGCAGGTCGACATCTAACACTGAAGCTTTCTTT
V gene: TRBV4-1; J gene: TRBJ1-2; clone size: .; D gene: .; CDR3 protein: CASSQASGTTVYGYTF; CDR3 DNA: TGCGCCAGCAGCCAGGCCTCCGGGACAACCGTCTATGGCTACACCTTC
V gene: TRBV18; J gene: TRBJ1-2; clone size: .; D gene: .; CDR3 protein: CASSRDIYLGDYGYTF; CDR3 DNA: TGTGCCAGCTCTAGGGACATTTACCTGGGGGACTATGGCTACACCTTC
V gene: TRBV28; J gene: TRBJ2-7; clone size: .; D gene: .; CDR3 protein: CASRTQRRAGEQYF; CDR3 DNA: TGTGCCAGCAGAACCCAGCGCAGGGCAGGCGAGCAGTACTTC
V gene: TRBV28; J gene: TRBJ2-7; clone size: .; D gene: .; CDR3 protein: CASSPSSDSYEQYF; CDR3 DNA: TGTGCCAGCAGTCCCTCCTCGGACAGCTACGAGCAGTACTTC
V gene: TRBV29-1; J gene: TRBJ2-7; clone size: .; D gene: .; CDR3 protein: CSVVSIDYEQYF; CDR3 DNA: TGCAGCGTTGTCTCCATAGACTACGAGCAGTACTTC
V gene: TRBV6-5; J gene: TRBJ2-3; clone size: .; D gene: TRBD2; CDR3 protein: CAASSGRWDTQYF; CDR3 DNA: TGTGCCGCCTCTAGCGGGAGGTGGGATACGCAGTATTTT
V gene: TRBV29-1; J gene: TRBJ2-1; clone size: .; D gene: TRBD2; CDR3 protein: CSVPSSGDYNEQFF; CDR3 DNA: TGCAGCGTCCCCTCTAGCGGGGATTACAATGAGCAGTTCTTC
V gene: TRBV2; J gene: TRBJ2-7; clone size: .; D gene: .; CDR3 protein: CASSQRDEQYF; CDR3 DNA: TGTGCCAGCAGTCAGCGGGACGAGCAGTACTTC
V gene: TRBV2; J gene: TRBJ1-5; clone size: .; D gene: .; CDR3 protein: CASSDEVRQPQHF; CDR3 DNA: TGTGCCAGCAGTGATGAGGTGCGTCAGCCCCAGCATTTT
V gene: TRBV2; J gene: TRBJ2-7; clone size: .; D gene: .; CDR3 protein: CASSGEGRRSYEQYF; CDR3 DNA: TGTGCCAGCAGTGGAGAAGGCAGGAGGTCCTACGAGCAGTACTTC
V gene: TRBV11-2; J gene: TRBJ2-5; clone size: .; D gene: TRBD1; CDR3 protein: CASSQDRGWTETQYF; CDR3 DNA: TGTGCCAGCAGCCAAGACAGGGGGTGGACAGAGACCCAGTACTTC
V gene: TRBV2; J gene: TRBJ1-4; clone size: .; D gene: TRBD1; CDR3 protein: CASSDFGTGDEKLFF; CDR3 DNA: TGTGCCAGCAGTGATTTCGGGACAGGGGATGAAAAACTGTTTTTT
V gene: TRBV19; J gene: TRBJ1-4; clone size: .; D gene: TRBD1; CDR3 protein: CASSPLPPGTGFEKLFF; CDR3 DNA: TGTGCCAGTAGTCCTCTGCCTCCGGGGACAGGGTTTGAAAAACTGTTTTTT
V gene: TRBV15; J gene: TRBJ2-3; clone size: .; D gene: TRBD2; CDR3 protein: CATSSGGTDTQYF; CDR3 DNA: TGTGCCACCAGCTCGGGGGGGACAGATACGCAGTATTTT
V gene: TRBV4-2; J gene: TRBJ1-6; clone size: .; D gene: .; CDR3 protein: CASSQEGNRNSPLHF; CDR3 DNA: TGTGCCAGCAGCCAAGAGGGCAACCGGAATTCACCCCTCCACTTT
V gene: TRBV6-1; J gene: TRBJ1-5; clone size: .; D gene: TRBD1; CDR3 protein: CASRGQGNQPQHF; CDR3 DNA: TGTGCCAGTAGGGGACAGGGCAATCAGCCCCAGCATTTT
V gene: TRBV9; J gene: TRBJ1-6; clone size: .; D gene: .; CDR3 protein: CASSPPPVSSYNSPLHF; CDR3 DNA: TGTGCCAGCAGCCCCCCGCCCGTGAGCTCCTATAATTCACCCCTCCACTTT
V gene: TRBV6-5; J gene: TRBJ1-3; clone size: .; D gene: .; CDR3 protein: CASSFGVTGNTIYF; CDR3 DNA: TGTGCCAGCAGTTTTGGAGTAACTGGAAACACCATATATTTT
V gene: TRBV5-1; J gene: TRBJ1-1; clone size: .; D gene: TRBD1; CDR3 protein: CASSPGQGGGTEAFF; CDR3 DNA: TGCGCCAGCAGCCCGGGACAGGGAGGAGGCACTGAAGCTTTCTTT
V gene: TRBV7-9; J gene: TRBJ2-5; clone size: few; D gene: TRBD1; CDR3 protein: CASSLGRRQGIETQYF; CDR3 DNA: TGTGCCAGCAGCTTAGGAAGGAGACAGGGTATCGAGACCCAGTACTTC
V gene: TRBV5-1; J gene: TRBJ1-4; clone size: .; D gene: TRBD1; CDR3 protein: CASSPGTGNEKLFF; CDR3 DNA: TGCGCCAGCAGCCCTGGGACAGGGAATGAAAAACTGTTTTTT
V gene: TRBV10-3; J gene: TRBJ2-5; clone size: .; D gene: TRBD2; CDR3 protein: CAISGSSGGSSQETQYF; CDR3 DNA: TGTGCCATCAGTGGGTCTAGCGGGGGGTCTTCACAAGAGACCCAGTACTTC
V gene: TRBV20-1; J gene: TRBJ2-7; clone size: .; D gene: .; CDR3 protein: CSASLYEQYF; CDR3 DNA: TGCAGTGCTAGTCTCTACGAGCAGTACTTC
V gene: TRBV6-1; J gene: TRBJ2-1; clone size: .; D gene: TRBD2; CDR3 protein: CASSWVAGSVEQFF; CDR3 DNA: TGTGCCAGCTCGTGGGTAGCGGGATCGGTTGAGCAGTTCTTC
V gene: TRBV11-2; J gene: TRBJ1-2; clone size: .; D gene: .; CDR3 protein: CASSLLDSYGYTF; CDR3 DNA: TGTGCCAGCAGCCTACTGGACAGCTATGGCTACACCTTC
V gene: TRBV7-9; J gene: TRBJ2-7; clone size: few; D gene: .; CDR3 protein: CASSHTGFDEQYF; CDR3 DNA: TGTGCCAGCAGCCATACAGGGTTTGACGAGCAGTACTTC
V gene: TRBV4-1; J gene: TRBJ1-5; clone size: few; D gene: .; CDR3 protein: CASSQVGGAQPQHF; CDR3 DNA: TGCGCCAGCAGCCAAGTAGGAGGAGCTCAGCCCCAGCATTTT
V gene: TRBV7-2; J gene: TRBJ1-2; clone size: .; D gene: .; CDR3 protein: CASSLGGGLNYGYTF; CDR3 DNA: TGTGCCAGCAGCTTAGGGGGGGGCCTTAACTATGGCTACACCTTC
V gene: TRBV7-9; J gene: TRBJ1-1; clone size: once; D gene: .; CDR3 protein: CASSRTGHTEAFF; CDR3 DNA: TGTGCCAGCAGCCGCACAGGCCACACTGAAGCTTTCTTT
V gene: TRBV11-2; J gene: TRBJ2-3; clone size: .; D gene: .; CDR3 protein: CASSPHQGFTDTQYF; CDR3 DNA: TGTGCCAGCAGCCCACACCAGGGTTTCACAGATACGCAGTATTTT
V gene: TRBV27; J gene: TRBJ2-7; clone size: .; D gene: .; CDR3 protein: CASSTGLNEQYF; CDR3 DNA: TGTGCCAGCAGCACAGGGTTAAACGAGCAGTACTTC
V gene: TRBV11-2; J gene: TRBJ1-1; clone size: .; D gene: TRBD1; CDR3 protein: CASSLTGTGATEAFF; CDR3 DNA: TGTGCCAGCAGCCTAACCGGGACAGGGGCCACTGAAGCTTTCTTT
V gene: TRBV27; J gene: TRBJ2-5; clone size: .; D gene: TRBD2; CDR3 protein: CASSPREGGEETQYF; CDR3 DNA: TGTGCCAGCAGTCCCCGGGAGGGTGGAGAAGAGACCCAGTACTTC
V gene: TRBV5-5; J gene: TRBJ2-7; clone size: medium-sized; D gene: TRBD1; CDR3 protein: CASSYVPTGGYEQYF; CDR3 DNA: TGTGCCAGCAGCTACGTACCTACAGGGGGGTACGAGCAGTACTTC
V gene: TRBV7-2; J gene: TRBJ2-5; clone size: .; D gene: TRBD2; CDR3 protein: CASHLAGGETQYF; CDR3 DNA: TGTGCCAGCCATCTAGCGGGCGGAGAGACCCAGTACTTC
V gene: TRBV7-2; J gene: TRBJ2-3; clone size: once; D gene: .; CDR3 protein: CASSRRGGDTDTQYF; CDR3 DNA: TGTGCCAGCAGCCGTCGGGGCGGGGACACAGATACGCAGTATTTT
V gene: TRBV6-1; J gene: TRBJ1-2; clone size: .; D gene: TRBD1; CDR3 protein: CASSEPPGTDGYTF; CDR3 DNA: TGTGCCAGCAGTGAACCTCCCGGGACAGATGGCTACACCTTC
V gene: TRBV4-2; J gene: TRBJ2-7; clone size: .; D gene: .; CDR3 protein: CASSQEGGPGDEQYF; CDR3 DNA: TGTGCCAGCAGCCAAGAGGGGGGTCCCGGCGACGAGCAGTACTTC
V gene: TRBV27; J gene: TRBJ2-5; clone size: .; D gene: TRBD2; CDR3 protein: CASSLWLAGIETQYF; CDR3 DNA: TGTGCCAGCAGTTTGTGGCTAGCGGGAATAGAGACCCAGTACTTC
V gene: TRBV29-1; J gene: TRBJ2-1; clone size: .; D gene: .; CDR3 protein: CSGDLYNEQFF; CDR3 DNA: TGCAGCGGGGACTTGTACAATGAGCAGTTCTTC
V gene: TRBV6-5; J gene: TRBJ2-5; clone size: .; D gene: TRBD1; CDR3 protein: CASSSKRTGRETQYF; CDR3 DNA: TGTGCCAGCAGTTCCAAGCGGACAGGGAGGGAGACCCAGTACTTC
V gene: TRBV14; J gene: TRBJ2-3; clone size: .; D gene: TRBD1; CDR3 protein: CASSHRGQEQYF; CDR3 DNA: TGTGCCAGCAGCCACAGGGGGCAGGAGCAGTATTTT
V gene: TRBV5-4; J gene: TRBJ2-3; clone size: .; D gene: TRBD2; CDR3 protein: CASRTSGGGPGTQYF; CDR3 DNA: TGTGCCAGCAGGACTAGCGGGGGGGGCCCGGGGACGCAGTATTTT
V gene: TRBV29-1; J gene: TRBJ2-1; clone size: .; D gene: TRBD2; CDR3 protein: CSVEFGSGSNEQFF; CDR3 DNA: TGCAGCGTTGAATTTGGTAGCGGGAGCAATGAGCAGTTCTTC
V gene: TRBV12-5; J gene: TRBJ1-5; clone size: .; D gene: .; CDR3 protein: CASGFGEPNQPQHF; CDR3 DNA: TGTGCTAGTGGTTTCGGGGAGCCCAATCAGCCCCAGCATTTT
V gene: TRBV20-1; J gene: TRBJ2-1; clone size: .; D gene: TRBD1; CDR3 protein: CSANRGNEQFF; CDR3 DNA: TGCAGTGCCAACAGGGGGAATGAGCAGTTCTTC
V gene: TRBV5-1; J gene: TRBJ2-7; clone size: .; D gene: .; CDR3 protein: CASSLTRQTEYEQYF; CDR3 DNA: TGCGCCAGCAGCTTGACGAGACAGACAGAATACGAGCAGTACTTC
V gene: TRBV6-5; J gene: TRBJ1-6; clone size: .; D gene: .; CDR3 protein: CASSYQSGVVAAPLHF; CDR3 DNA: TGTGCCAGCAGTTACCAATCCGGGGTGGTGGCGGCACCCCTCCACTTT
V gene: TRBV4-1; J gene: TRBJ2-7; clone size: .; D gene: .; CDR3 protein: CASSATYEQYF; CDR3 DNA: TGCGCCAGCAGCGCGACCTACGAGCAGTACTTC